This T cell receptor beta chain came from a study of T-cell reconstitution after alpha-beta-depleted transplantation in children. Study findings and constraints: One year after transplant, T-cell counts and diversity came mostly from newly produced T cells. After transplant, at about two months, alpha-beta T cells were reportedly derived from several hundred expanded graft clones. For some patients, TCRbeta diversity was high at day 60 because of recipient T cells and thymic progenitors that survived.

This CDR3 has 14 residues. Germline CDR1 is LGHNA and CDR2 is YNFKEQ. V was cut by 0 bases and J by 8 bases, with 12 bases left in between. Library preparation (for TCRbeta) was performed with unique molecular identifiers. TCRdb ran MiXCR on the PCR reads and lists one entry per CDR3 protein. The sample holds around 800,000 distinct CDR3 sequences, roughly 15% seen once. For this clonotype: Antigen unknown.

This clonotype originated in a male patient between 5 and 17 years old who had a stem cell transplant for acute lymphoblastic leukemia, so the T cells may come from the graft donor. The chain links TRBV4-2 to TRBJ2-3; D is possibly TRBD1 (5 bases). The material was PBMCs, mostly from graft donor cells, obtained 360 days after TCRalphabeta/CD19-depleted stem cell transplant. CDR3 sequence (DNA): TGTGCCAGCAGCCAAGATCAAGTAAGGGGTACGCAGTATTTT. It specifies CASSQDQVRGTQYF.